A selection of T cell receptor beta chains follows, all from one sample in a study of shared clonotypes between healthy human individuals. TCRdb keeps only in-frame clones here, not all; method: immunoSEQ multiplex PCR. This table holds some 2.3 million clones, approximately 95% found once. Sequenced: naive CD4+ T cells from PBMCs. The receptors were sampled from a young man in good health. Some clones in this sample may be carry-over from other donors' samples. The CDR3 runs from the conserved cysteine through the conserved F or W. A D gene is named only where the DNA matches it firmly. Some rows have no size entry. The others give once, few or many, or a class for an expanded clone.

>TRBD1|.|16|TRBJ2-1|TRBV27
TGTGCCAGCACGAGAACCGGGACAGGGGTGTACAATGAGCAGTTCTTC
CASTRTGTGVYNEQFF
>TRBD1|.|15|TRBJ1-3|TRBV6-6
TGTGCCAGCAAAGGACAGGGCTTCTCTGGAAACACCATATATTTT
CASKGQGFSGNTIYF
>.|.|14|TRBJ1-4|TRBV4-1
TGCGCCAGCAGCCAATTCTCGATCCGAGAAAAACTGTTTTTT
CASSQFSIREKLFF
>TRBD1|few|16|TRBJ1-1|TRBV7-9
TGTGCCAGCAGCCCCCGGACAGGGACTATGAACACTGAAGCTTTCTTT
CASSPRTGTMNTEAFF
>.|.|16|TRBJ2-2|TRBV15
TGTGCCACCAGCGTTCGACAGGCCGGGTCCACCGGGGAGCTGTTTTTT
CATSVRQAGSTGELFF
>.|.|14|TRBJ1-5|TRBV15
TGTGCCACCAGCAGAGTGGTCGGGACACTACTCCAGCATTTT
CATSRVVGTLLQHF
>TRBD2|once|16|TRBJ2-3|TRBV5-8
TGTGCCAGCAGCTCGGGCTCACTAGCGGACACAGATACGCAGTATTTT
CASSSGSLADTDTQYF
>.|.|14|TRBJ2-7|TRBV7-9
TGTGCCAGCAGCTTTGGTCGGGGAGCCTACGAGCAGTACTTC
CASSFGRGAYEQYF
>.|.|13|TRBJ2-3|TRBV7-8
TGTGCCAGCAGCTTAAGTAGATTGTATACGCAGTATTTT
CASSLSRLYTQYF
>.|.|16|TRBJ2-1|TRBV5-1
TGCGCCAGCAGCTTGTCTCCGGCTAGCTCCTACAATGAGCAGTTCTTC
CASSLSPASSYNEQFF
>.|.|16|TRBJ1-3|TRBV25-1
TGTGCCAGCAGCATGTTAGGGCGAGACTCTGGAAACACCATATATTTT
CASSMLGRDSGNTIYF
>TRBD1|.|16|TRBJ1-2|TRBV4-3
TGCGCCAGCAGCCCCGGGTCAGGGGGCGCCGACTATGGCTACACCTTC
CASSPGSGGADYGYTF
>TRBD1|.|15|TRBJ2-1|TRBV27
TGTGCCAGCAGCCTCTTGGGACAGTCCTACAATGAGCAGTTCTTC
CASSLLGQSYNEQFF
>.|.|15|TRBJ2-2|TRBV6-1
TGTGCCAGCACCTCCAGAGGGGCAAACACCGGGGAGCTGTTTTTT
CASTSRGANTGELFF
>.|.|13|TRBJ1-1|TRBV28
TGTGCCAGCAGTTCCACACGACAGTTTGAAGCTTTCTTT
CASSSTRQFEAFF
>TRBD2|.|13|TRBJ2-4|TRBV5-1
TGCGCCAGCAGCTCCCTCCCGGGGGGGGGCCCTGCCTTC
CASSSLPGGGPAF
>.|.|15|TRBJ2-2|TRBV5-1
TGCGCCAGCAGCTTGGGGTTGGGAATGACCGGGGAGCTGTTTTTT
CASSLGLGMTGELFF
>TRBD1|.|14|TRBJ1-5|TRBV28
TGTGCCAGCAACCAACAGGGGGAGGAACAGCCCCAGCATTTT
CASNQQGEEQPQHF
>.|.|13|TRBJ2-2|TRBV7-7
TGTGCCAGCAGCCCTATAGTGGCCGGGGAGCTGTTTTTT
CASSPIVAGELFF
>.|.|15|TRBJ1-1|TRBV11-2
TGTGCCAGCAGCCAAGCCCCAGGGAGGAACACTGAAGCTTTCTTT
CASSQAPGRNTEAFF
>.|.|13|TRBJ1-2|TRBV10-3
TGTGCCATCAGCGACCTCGGAAACTATGGCTACACCTTC
CAISDLGNYGYTF
>.|.|13|TRBJ2-5|TRBV7-2
TGTGCCAGCAGCCCGCCGGTCCAAGAGACCCAGTACTTC
CASSPPVQETQYF